This T cell receptor beta chain was recovered during a study of blood T cell repertoires in COVID-19. The repertoire was sequenced with immunoSEQ multiplex PCR; TCRdb's copy has only in-frame clones and lacks some. The sample has some 240,000 clones, around 80% seen once. This CDR3 is 16 amino acids long. Deletions cut 0 bases from V and 3 bases from J, with 13 bases between. Germline CDR1 is SGHRS and CDR2 is YFSETQ. This TCR was recovered from a man under 40 with acute COVID-19. What was sequenced was PBMCs or T cells enriched from blood (not recorded which). V usage is TRBV5-1 and J usage is TRBJ1-3, with a weak D call TRBD1 (5 bases). The CDR3, as DNA: TGCGCCAGCAGCTTGGCCTCTGGGGCGAGTGGAAACACCATATATTTT. Residues: CASSLASGASGNTIYF.